The 7 T cell receptor beta chains in this list originate from one sample, sequenced in a study of blood T cell repertoires in COVID-19. Generated by immunoSEQ multiplex PCR, the TCRdb table keeps only in-frame clones and is missing some. The repertoire holds roughly 220,000 clones, about 85% seen once, with around 2.9% in the top ten. Material for sequencing was peripheral blood. Every receptor here comes from a man in his fifties or sixties who had recovered from COVID-19.

This clone was seen a handful of times. This chain joins TRBV6-5 and TRBJ1-6; D remains ambiguous. The germline CDR1 and CDR2 sequences are MNHEY and SVGAGI. The CDR3 sequence is 13 residues long. Trimming left V 7 bases short and J 10 bases short, with 14 bases between. The CDR3 region is CASILLHTSPLHF. The DNA for the CDR3 is TGTGCCAGCATTCTTCTGCACACCTCACCCCTCCACTTT.

The chain has TRBV2 and TRBJ2-4, with TRBD1 matching over 9 bases. In germline, CDR1 is SNHLY, CDR2 FYNNEI. Germline trimming cut 7 bases from V and 0 bases from J; bases unmatched to any gene: 13. There are 18 residues in the CDR3. CDR3 sequence reads: CASTGQGKRWVAKNIQYF. In nucleotides, the CDR3 is TGTGCCAGCACGGGACAGGGAAAACGATGGGTAGCCAAAAACATTCAGTACTTC.

V is TRBV5-8 and J is TRBJ2-5; D gene ambiguous. Trimming removed 0 bases from V and 2 bases from J, with 5 bases in between. The CDR3 sequence is 13 residues long. Germline V gene sequence: CDR1 SGHTS, CDR2 YDEGEE. CDR3 in DNA: TGTGCCAGCAGCTTGGCCGTACAAGAGACCCAGTACTTC. Encoded protein: CASSLAVQETQYF.

The chain is built from TRBV6-5 and TRBJ1-2, with 9 bases matching TRBD1. The germline V gene encodes CDR1 MNHEY and CDR2 SVGAGI. Trimming at V came to 5 bases and at J to 7 bases, leaving 5 bases not matched to a gene. The CDR3 has 13 amino acids. CDR3 DNA sequence: TGTGCCAGCAGTCCGCGGGACAGGGTTGGCTACACCTTC. Protein product: CASSPRDRVGYTF.

J is TRBJ2-1 and V is TRBV5-5, with 12 positions matching TRBD2. Germline lookup yields CDR1 SGHKS and CDR2 YYEKEE (reference sequence). Trimming took 1 base from V and 8 from J; bases not matched to a gene: 4. CDR3 length equals 15 residues. Written as DNA, the CDR3 is TGTGCCAGCAGCTTGAGACTAGCGGGAGTCCATGAGCAGTTCTTC. This encodes CASSLRLAGVHEQFF.

This sequence joins TRBV7-8 and TRBJ2-7; the match to TRBD1 covers 8 bases. V trimming: 5 bases; J trimming: 0 bases; junction bases outside the gene matches: 9. The CDR3 is 16 residues long. Germline lookup yields CDR1 SGHVS and CDR2 FQNEAQ. Here the CDR3 reads CASSPRTGLSSYEQYF. In DNA, the CDR3 is TGTGCCAGCAGCCCAAGGACAGGGCTCAGCTCCTACGAGCAGTACTTC.

The V and J genes are TRBV7-6 and TRBJ1-2, with D perhaps matching TRBD1 (6 bases). The CDR3 contains 13 residues. Deletions cut 5 bases from V and 8 bases from J, with 15 bases between. CDR1 SGHVS and CDR2 FNYEAQ come from the germline V gene. CDR3 residues: CASSLITGLGYTF. In DNA, the CDR3 is TGTGCCAGCAGCCTAATTACAGGGTTGGGCTACACCTTC. Drawing the rest from reference TRBV7-6 and TRBJ1-2, the complete variable domain is GAGVSQSPRYKVTKRGQDVALRCDPISGHVSLYWYRQALGQGPEFLTYFNYEAQQDKSGLPNDRFSAERPEGSISTLTIQRTEQRDSAMYRCASSLITGLGYTFGSGTRLTVV.